This is a list of T cell receptor beta chains from one sample in a study of shared clonotypes between healthy human individuals. Assay used: immunoSEQ multiplex PCR; TCRdb lists only in-frame clones, some missing. The sample consists of about 79,000 clones, roughly three fifths of them appearing once. What was sequenced was memory CD8+ T cells sorted from blood. The source is a young man in good health. Both conserved end residues are part of each CDR3. Each record gives: D gene, clone size, J gene, CDR3 length, V gene, CDR3 protein, CDR3 DNA. The D gene is left open where the match is weak. Clone sizes are given selectively: once, few, many, or a class where the clone is expanded.

- - TRBJ1-5 15 TRBV19 CASRGRGYSNQPQHF TGTGCCAGTAGGGGCCGTGGCTATAGCAATCAGCCCCAGCATTTT
- - TRBJ1-1 14 TRBV7-6 CASSLAVPNTEAFF TGTGCCAGCAGCTTAGCGGTACCTAACACTGAAGCTTTCTTT
TRBD1 - TRBJ1-1 13 TRBV2 CASRQDSQGPAFF TGTGCCAGCAGGCAAGATTCACAGGGGCCGGCTTTCTTT
TRBD1 - TRBJ2-2 17 TRBV7-9 CASSTWTGLRNTGELFF TGTGCCAGCAGCACCTGGACAGGGTTGCGGAACACCGGGGAGCTGTTTTTT
TRBD1 few TRBJ2-7 14 TRBV28 CASSSTGNLHEQYF TGTGCCAGCAGTTCGACAGGGAATCTACACGAGCAGTACTTC
- few TRBJ2-6 15 TRBV6-4 CASSDSRSGANVLTF TGTGCCAGCAGTGACTCGAGGTCTGGGGCCAACGTCCTGACTTTC
TRBD2 - TRBJ2-1 16 TRBV10-3 CAISDPSSGIGNEQFF TGTGCCATCAGTGACCCTTCTAGCGGGATAGGTAATGAGCAGTTCTTC
TRBD2 - TRBJ2-7 14 TRBV13 CASRRLTSDYEQYF TGTGCCAGCAGGCGCCTGACTAGCGACTACGAGCAGTACTTC
- - TRBJ2-7 16 TRBV7-9 CASSLGWSSRPYEQYF TGTGCCAGCAGCTTAGGGTGGTCTAGCAGGCCCTACGAGCAGTACTTC
TRBD2 - TRBJ2-3 15 TRBV6-1 CASSNLAGSTDTQYF TGTGCCAGCAGCAACCTAGCGGGATCCACAGATACGCAGTATTTT
- - TRBJ2-5 14 TRBV5-1 CASSLGQAIETQYF TGCGCCAGCAGCTTGGGACAGGCTATCGAGACCCAGTACTTC
- - TRBJ2-7 11 TRBV6-1 CASPSVYEQYF TGTGCCAGCCCTAGCGTCTACGAGCAGTACTTC
- - TRBJ1-5 14 TRBV5-1 CASSPEAGNQPQHF TGCGCCAGCAGCCCGGAGGCAGGGAATCAGCCCCAGCATTTT
TRBD1 - TRBJ1-1 16 TRBV7-2 CASSLRPTGMNTEAFF TGTGCCAGCAGCTTAAGACCGACAGGGATGAACACTGAAGCTTTCTTT
- many TRBJ2-7 13 TRBV28 CASSAAPTYEQYF TGTGCCAGCAGTGCGGCCCCCACCTACGAGCAGTACTTC
- few TRBJ2-2 13 TRBV25-1 CASSDLGAGELFF TGTGCCAGCAGTGATCTCGGCGCCGGGGAGCTGTTTTTT
- - TRBJ2-1 15 TRBV6-1 CASSDRGQSYNEQFF TGTGCCAGCAGTGACCGGGGTCAGTCCTACAATGAGCAGTTCTTC
- - TRBJ2-3 16 TRBV27 CASSLYSDSRSDTQYF TGTGCCAGCAGTTTGTATTCGGACTCCAGGTCAGATACGCAGTATTTT
- few TRBJ1-1 14 TRBV27 CASSLTRRGTEAFF TGTGCCAGCAGTTTAACCCGGAGAGGCACTGAAGCTTTCTTT
TRBD2 - TRBJ2-7 14 TRBV27 CASSYSSGAYEQYF TGTGCCAGCAGTTATTCTAGCGGGGCCTACGAGCAGTACTTC
- - TRBJ2-7 14 TRBV6-1 CASSPKNKAYEQYF TGTGCCAGCAGCCCGAAGAATAAGGCTTACGAGCAGTACTTC
TRBD1 few TRBJ2-7 14 TRBV9 CASSVGGQGYEQYF TGTGCCAGCAGCGTAGGCGGACAGGGCTACGAGCAGTACTTC
TRBD2 - TRBJ2-3 16 TRBV5-4 CASSTGGSGPTDTQYF TGTGCCAGCAGCACGGGGGGGTCGGGACCCACAGATACGCAGTATTTT
- - TRBJ2-1 15 TRBV5-1 CASSLGGNSYNEQFF TGCGCCAGCAGCTTGGGCGGGAATAGCTACAATGAGCAGTTCTTC
- - TRBJ2-5 15 TRBV5-1 CASSVQGIGQETQYF TGCGCCAGCAGCGTACAGGGTATTGGGCAAGAGACCCAGTACTTC
- - TRBJ2-1 13 TRBV7-7 CASSVTMGNEQFF TGTGCCAGCAGCGTAACGATGGGGAATGAGCAGTTCTTC
- - TRBJ2-1 14 TRBV7-9 CASSPGTPRDEQFF TGTGCCAGCAGCCCCGGGACCCCGAGGGATGAGCAGTTCTTC
- - TRBJ1-2 12 TRBV29-1 CSATDREYGYTF TGCAGCGCTACAGACAGAGAATATGGCTACACCTTC
TRBD2 few TRBJ2-5 15 TRBV11-3 CASSLGTSGKETQYF TGTGCCAGCAGCTTAGGGACTAGCGGGAAGGAGACCCAGTACTTC
TRBD2 few TRBJ2-7 14 TRBV10-3 CAISPSSTSAEQYF TGTGCCATCAGCCCGAGCTCCACTAGCGCAGAGCAGTACTTC
- few TRBJ2-7 11 TRBV27 CASSPSYEQYF TGTGCCAGCAGCCCTTCCTACGAGCAGTACTTC
- - TRBJ2-5 14 TRBV7-2 CASSLRVDEGTQYF TGTGCCAGCAGCTTACGAGTCGACGAAGGGACCCAGTACTTC
TRBD1 many TRBJ1-2 13 TRBV6-4 CASSGGQGYGYTF TGTGCCAGCAGTGGGGGACAGGGTTATGGCTACACCTTC
TRBD1 few TRBJ1-1 16 TRBV11-2 CASSPPVAGGNTEAFF TGTGCCAGCAGCCCCCCTGTGGCAGGGGGGAACACTGAAGCTTTCTTT
- - TRBJ2-7 13 TRBV28 CASEGGGSYEQYF TGTGCCAGCGAAGGGGGGGGCTCCTACGAGCAGTACTTC
TRBD2 - TRBJ2-3 19 TRBV2 CASSSPTTSGRAGTDTQYF TGTGCCAGCAGTTCTCCCACGACTAGCGGGAGGGCCGGCACAGATACGCAGTATTTT
- - TRBJ2-1 15 TRBV6-4 CASSDSTSGYNEQFF TGTGCCAGCAGTGACTCTACTAGTGGGTACAATGAGCAGTTCTTC
- - TRBJ1-1 13 TRBV28 CASSLSPSGEAFF TGTGCCAGCAGTCTCTCCCCTTCGGGTGAAGCTTTCTTT
- - TRBJ2-7 14 TRBV6-6 CASSLGLSAFEQYF TGTGCCAGCAGTTTGGGACTTTCGGCCTTCGAGCAGTACTTC
TRBD1 - TRBJ2-6 16 TRBV2 CASSSGQYSGANVLTF TGTGCCAGCAGTTCGGGACAGTACTCTGGGGCCAACGTCCTGACTTTC